The 13 T cell receptor beta chains given below trace back to one sample, sequenced in a study of cytomegalovirus exposure and HLA in healthy donors (dated by TCRdb to 2016 to 2017). The library came from the immunoSEQ multiplex PCR assay. For the multiplex PCR, a mixture combining 60 forward primers for TCR Vbeta segments and 13 reverse primers for TCR Jbeta segments was used. As stored in TCRdb, this immuneACCESS dataset retains in-frame rearrangements with V and J assigned. A fraction of the clones does not appear; measured against another copy, unresolved V genes explain less than half of the discrepancy, and the remainder lacks a known reason. The sample table shows approximately 120,000 clones, and 75% to 80% are seen once. In total, the top ten clones hold around 3.6% of the sample. Sequenced input: PBMCs. The receptor source for this set is a man aged 40-55 years in good health and CMV-seronegative.

This chain joins TRBV19 and TRBJ1-5; 7 nucleotides align to TRBD1. Germline CDR1 LNHDA, CDR2 SQIVND (reference sequence). Trimming removed 9 bases from V and 10 bases from J; junction bases left unmatched: 15. This CDR3 has 14 residues. The CDR3 loop reads CASREGAPRLPQHF. DNA for the CDR3: TGTGCCAGCCGCGAGGGGGCCCCACGACTTCCCCAGCATTTT.

This clone was seen more than once but under ten times. This rearrangement joins TRBV11-2 to TRBJ1-1, with unresolved D. The V end lost 2 bases, the J end lost 7 bases, and 17 bases lay between the germline ends. Per the germline V gene, CDR1 is SGHAT and CDR2 is FQNNGV. The CDR3 is 15 amino acids. As DNA, the CDR3 is TGTGCCAGCAGCTTATTGTACGGACGGGGTGGTGAAGCTTTCTTT. This sequence encodes CASSLLYGRGGEAFF.

The CDR3 DNA reads TGTGCCAGCACCGAACGCAGAGTAGCGGGGGGACGTATCTACTACGAGCAGTACTTC. The encoded protein is CASTERRVAGGRIYYEQYF. The chain recombines TRBV28 with TRBJ2-7, with 10 bases identical to TRBD2. Germline CDR1 is MDHEN and CDR2 is SYDVKM. This CDR3 is built from 19 residues. With V trimmed by 7 bases and J by 3 bases, 21 bases remained unmatched.

This sequence joins TRBV19 and TRBJ1-3; 9 bases are a match to TRBD1. Losses at the gene ends were 10 bases for V and 3 bases for J; bases not matched to a gene: 1. Germline V gene data show CDR1 as LNHDA and CDR2 as SQIVND (reference sequence). This CDR3 has 12 amino acids. The CDR3 DNA is TGTGCCACGGGACAGGGTGGAAACACCATATATTTT. Translating gives CATGQGGNTIYF.

This clone was detected only a few times. The chain joins TRBV5-6 to TRBJ2-7; D gene ambiguous. The CDR3 totals 14 residues. V was clipped by 2 bases and J by 2 bases, with 11 bases between them. The germline V gene has CDR1 SGHDT and CDR2 YYEEEE. In DNA form, the CDR3 reads TGTGCCAGCAGCTTAATAGACTCTACCTACGAGCAGTACTTC. Its protein product is CASSLIDSTYEQYF.

The genes are TRBV27 and TRBJ1-2; a possible D gene is TRBD1 (6 bases). The V end lost 2 bases, the J end lost 4 bases, and 17 bases lay between the germline ends. The CDR3 has 16 residues. Germline CDR1 MNHEY, CDR2 SMNVEV (reference sequence). CDR3 nucleotide sequence: TGTGCCAGCAGTTTAACGGGACAAGTTTCATTCTATGGCTACACCTTC. Protein sequence: CASSLTGQVSFYGYTF.

V is TRBV5-4 and J is TRBJ1-1; 9 bases match TRBD1. V lost 0 bases to trimming and J lost 1 base; unmatched junction nucleotides: 10. Per germline, CDR1 SGHNT and CDR2 YYREEE (reference sequence). The CDR3 extends over 18 amino acids. Written as DNA, the CDR3 is TGTGCCAGCAGCTTGGACGGGACAGGGCCCCCTTGGAACACTGAAGCTTTCTTT. This sequence encodes CASSLDGTGPPWNTEAFF.

The rearrangement links TRBV4-3 to TRBJ2-2; D unresolved. V lost 0 bases and J lost 3, with 8 bases in between. Per germline, CDR1 LGHNA and CDR2 YSLEER. CDR3 size: 15 residues. DNA of the CDR3: TGCGCCAGCAGCCAAGATTGGCGGTACACCGGGGAGCTGTTTTTT. This encodes CASSQDWRYTGELFF.

This chain connects TRBV2 to TRBJ1-5; D might be TRBD1 (6 bases). Germline loops: CDR1 SNHLY, CDR2 FYNNEI. This CDR3 region has 13 residues. V was cut by 6 bases and J by 3 bases, with 9 bases left in between. The CDR3 nucleotides are TGTGCCAGCAGGGGGGACAACAATCAGCCCCAGCATTTT. Translation gives CASRGDNNQPQHF.

V gene TRBV6-1 combines with J gene TRBJ2-7; D unresolved. Germline V gene lookup returns CDR1 MNHNS and CDR2 SASEGT. The CDR3 extends over 14 amino acids. V dropped 1 base and J dropped 3 bases, with 10 bases sitting between them. CDR3 amino acids: CASSEGGLGYEQYF. The CDR3, as DNA: TGTGCCAGCAGTGAAGGAGGTTTAGGCTACGAGCAGTACTTC.

The V gene is TRBV28, the J gene TRBJ1-2; tentatively, D is TRBD1 (6 bases). CDR1 and CDR2 (germline): MDHEN, SYDVKM. The germline V and J ends were trimmed by 5 bases and 11 bases, with 18 bases remaining between them. The CDR3 contains 13 residues. CDR3 region: CASSPDRSRRYTF. The CDR3 region has the DNA TGTGCCAGCAGTCCTGACAGGTCCCGGAGGTACACCTTC.

The rearrangement uses TRBV28 and TRBJ2-7; maybe TRBD2 (6 bases). The V and J ends lost 5 bases and 3 bases respectively, with 14 bases between them. The CDR3 contains 14 residues. The V gene's germline CDR1 is MDHEN and CDR2 SYDVKM. CDR3 nucleotides: TGTGCCAGCAGTCAGCTCGGGGGATACTACGAGCAGTACTTC. Protein: CASSQLGGYYEQYF.

The chain carries TRBV7-8 and TRBJ2-5; 7 positions match TRBD2. This CDR3 is 14 amino acids long. J gave up 5 bases and V 1 base, and 4 bases lay outside the gene matches. CDR1 is SGHVS, CDR2 FQNEAQ, per germline. The CDR3 region is CASSLVASGETQYF. In nucleotides, the CDR3 is TGTGCCAGCAGCTTAGTGGCTAGCGGTGAGACCCAGTACTTC.